Presented here are 30 T cell receptor beta chains from one specimen sequenced in a study of OX40 agonist ivuxolimab in advanced cancers. This table comes from immunoSEQ multiplex PCR, and its TCRdb copy is limited to in-frame clones, with some not included. This sample yields over 65,000 clones, of which about 90% are seen a single time; less than 2% belongs to the top ten. The sequences come from CD4+ or CD8+ T cells sorted from blood, collected in a trial of the OX40 agonist ivuxolimab. The receptors shown here come from an adult with an advanced solid tumor such as melanoma, head and neck, liver or kidney cancer.

The chain joins TRBV2 to TRBJ1-2, with D uncertain. V lost 10 bases and J lost 0, with 15 bases in between. Per the germline V gene, CDR1 is SNHLY and CDR2 is FYNNEI. The CDR3 has 14 residues. CDR3 DNA: TGTGCCACTAGAGGAGGTTCGGCTAACTATGGCTACACCTTC. Its translation: CATRGGSANYGYTF.

V and J are TRBV28 and TRBJ1-2; D not certain. This CDR3 has 12 amino acids. Trimming stripped 3 bases from V and 3 bases from J, with 5 bases between. Germline V CDR1 and CDR2: MDHEN, SYDVKM. The CDR3 DNA reads as TGTGCCAGCAGTTTTCTGGACTATGGCTACACCTTC. Encoded protein: CASSFLDYGYTF.

The chain employs TRBV18 and TRBJ2-7; 11 bases are a match to TRBD1. The V gene end was trimmed by 0 bases and the J gene end by 5 bases; junction bases not matched to a gene: 6. CDR1 is KGHSH, CDR2 LQKENI, per germline. The length of the CDR3 is 16 residues. The CDR3 nucleotides read TGTGCCAGCTCACCACCTTCTGGGACAGGGGGTAACGAGCAGTACTTC. This gives the protein CASSPPSGTGGNEQYF.

The chain carries TRBV19 and TRBJ1-2; D call uncertain. CDR1 is LNHDA and CDR2 is SQIVND in the germline V gene (reference sequence). CDR3 length equals 14 residues. V shed 5 bases and J shed 2 bases, with 12 bases lying between them. This CDR3 reads CASSFRTGNYGYTF. In DNA, the CDR3 is TGTGCCAGTAGTTTCCGGACGGGAAACTATGGCTACACCTTC.

This chain joins TRBV20-1 and TRBJ1-4; no reliable D call. This CDR3 region has 11 residues. Trimming took off 5 bases at V and 7 bases at J, with 8 bases between the two ends. The germline gives CDR1 DFQATT, CDR2 SNEGSKA (reference sequence). Here the CDR3 reads CSAFTGEKLFF. CDR3 coding DNA: TGCAGTGCTTTTACCGGTGAAAAACTGTTTTTT.

V is TRBV9 and J is TRBJ2-7; 9 nucleotides line up with TRBD2. CDR3 length: 14 residues. Germline lookup yields CDR1 SGDLS and CDR2 YYNGEE. V shed 4 bases, J shed 0 bases, and the junction held 2 bases outside the gene matches. The CDR3 region is CASSPAGGSYEQYF. CDR3 coding DNA: TGTGCCAGCAGCCCAGCGGGGGGCTCCTACGAGCAGTACTTC.

This rearrangement joins TRBV11-3 to TRBJ1-4; no definite D call. The CDR3 length is 14 residues. The germline V gene has CDR1 SGHNT and CDR2 YENEEA. With 1 base removed from V and 3 bases from J, the gap between germline ends came to 6 bases. The CDR3: CASSLGGANEKLFF. CDR3 DNA sequence: TGTGCCAGCAGCTTAGGCGGGGCTAATGAAAAACTGTTTTTT.

The gene calls are TRBV2 and TRBJ2-5; possibly TRBD1 for D (6 bases). Per the germline V gene, CDR1 is SNHLY and CDR2 is FYNNEI. The CDR3 extends over 14 amino acids. V shed 8 bases and J shed 5 bases, with 18 bases lying between them. The CDR3 coding sequence is TGTGCCAGCCCCCTAGGGCAGGGGATGGAGACCCAGTACTTC. It encodes CASPLGQGMETQYF.

The chain has TRBV7-2 and TRBJ2-3, with D uncertain. V was trimmed by 4 bases and J by 7 bases, leaving 12 bases between them. This CDR3 is 13 amino acids long. Germline V gene data show CDR1 as SGHTA and CDR2 as FQGNSA. CDR3 DNA sequence: TGTGCCAGCAGCTCCGACTCGGCCAATACGCAGTATTTT. Its protein is CASSSDSANTQYF.

J is TRBJ2-5 and V is TRBV20-1; D possibly corresponds to TRBD2 (6 bases). The CDR3 extends over 11 amino acids. V dropped 7 bases and J dropped 4 bases, with 10 bases sitting between them. Per the germline V gene, CDR1 is DFQATT and CDR2 is SNEGSKA (reference sequence). The CDR3 DNA sequence: TGCAGTGGAGGAGCGGGAGAGACCCAGTACTTC. This encodes CSGGAGETQYF.

The V and J genes are TRBV6-5 and TRBJ2-3; maybe TRBD2 (5 bases). The CDR3 has 14 amino acids. Germline CDR1 is MNHEY and CDR2 is SVGAGI. V was trimmed by 0 bases and J by 3 bases, leaving 7 bases between them. DNA for the CDR3: TGTGCCAGCAGTTACTCCTGGGAGACAGATACGCAGTATTTT. Its translation: CASSYSWETDTQYF.

The V and J genes are TRBV29-1 and TRBJ2-7; D is possibly TRBD1 or TRBD2 (5 bases each). Per the germline V gene, CDR1 is SQVTM and CDR2 is ANQGSEA. The CDR3 is 12 residues long. Trimming left V 6 bases short and J 6 bases short, with 15 bases between. CDR3 nucleotide sequence: TGCAGCGTACGGGACGGTCGAAGCGAGCAGTACTTC. It specifies CSVRDGRSEQYF.

The CDR3, as DNA: TGTGCCAGCAGCCTAGCGGGGGGGCACTACGAGCAGTACTTC. This codes for CASSLAGGHYEQYF. This chain links TRBV13 with TRBJ2-7; the match to TRBD2 covers 12 bases. The CDR3 covers 14 residues. The V and J ends lost 5 bases and 3 bases, in that order; junction bases with no gene match: 2. CDR1 and CDR2 (germline): PRHDT, FYEKMQ (reference sequence).

V usage is TRBV30 and J usage is TRBJ1-3; D may be TRBD1 (6 bases). Trimming shortened V by 2 bases and J by 0 bases, and 8 bases separated the two germline ends. The CDR3 runs 14 residues. CDR1 is GTSNPN, CDR2 SVGIG, per germline (reference sequence). The DNA of the CDR3 is TGTGCCTGGAGTAGGGGGGACTCTGGAAACACCATATATTTT. As protein: CAWSRGDSGNTIYF.

The genes are TRBV27 and TRBJ2-7, with D unclear. Looked up from germline, CDR1 is MNHEY and CDR2 is SMNVEV (reference sequence). The length of the CDR3 is 12 residues. The V gene lost 10 bases and the J gene lost 0 bases, with 10 bases spanning the gap. DNA for the CDR3: TGTGCCATTACCCGTAGCTCCTACGAGCAGTACTTC. Translation gives CAITRSSYEQYF.

This clone has just one count. J is TRBJ1-5 and V is TRBV7-2; D is unresolved. Trimming removed 1 base from V and 5 bases from J, with 9 bases in between. This CDR3 contains 14 residues. Germline V gives CDR1 SGHTA, CDR2 FQGNSA. The CDR3 sequence: CASSLDGRDQPQHF. The DNA of the CDR3 is TGTGCCAGCAGCTTAGATGGGAGGGATCAGCCCCAGCATTTT.

The chain joins TRBV27 to TRBJ2-2, with a tentative D call TRBD2 (6 bases). The CDR3 has 18 amino acids. With 2 bases removed from V and 1 base from J, the gap between germline ends came to 17 bases. Germline CDR1 and CDR2: MNHEY and SMNVEV (reference sequence). The CDR3 DNA sequence: TGTGCCAGCAGTTTAGCCCTTTTTGGAGGGAGGAACACCGGGGAGCTGTTTTTT. Residues: CASSLALFGGRNTGELFF.

V usage is TRBV6-5 and J usage is TRBJ1-1; 7 bases agree with TRBD1. The CDR3 extends over 14 amino acids. J was trimmed by 3 bases and V by 6 bases; bases with no gene match: 7. CDR1 and CDR2 from the germline V gene are MNHEY and SVGAGI. CDR3 region: CASSLTGTDTEAFF. The CDR3 nucleotides are TGTGCCAGCAGCTTGACAGGGACGGACACTGAAGCTTTCTTT.

The chain uses TRBV15 and TRBJ2-3; D remains ambiguous. Germline V lookup: CDR1 LNHNV, CDR2 YYDKDF (reference sequence). This CDR3 contains 17 residues. V dropped 0 bases and J dropped 1 base, with 14 bases sitting between them. The CDR3 reads CATSRDLPGFGTDTQYF. The CDR3 bases are TGTGCCACCAGCAGAGATCTTCCCGGGTTTGGCACAGATACGCAGTATTTT.

The count of this clone is one. The J gene is TRBJ2-7, the V gene TRBV7-9; weak D call: TRBD1 (5 bases). The CDR3 sequence is 13 residues long. V was trimmed by 3 bases and J by 5 bases, leaving 11 bases between them. Germline values: CDR1 SEHNR, CDR2 FQNEAQ (reference sequence). In DNA form, the CDR3 reads TGTGCCAGCAGCTTCGCAGGGATCGACGAGCAGTACTTC. Amino acids: CASSFAGIDEQYF.

CDR3 nucleotide sequence: TGTGCCAGTAGTTCCCCTGGCGGGGGGGAGGCGAATGAGCAGTTCTTC. Protein: CASSSPGGGEANEQFF. The chain is built from TRBV19 and TRBJ2-1; 9 bases are a match to TRBD2. V shed 5 bases, J shed 7 bases, and the junction held 12 bases outside the gene matches. The germline V gene has CDR1 LNHDA and CDR2 SQIVND (reference sequence). The CDR3 totals 16 residues.

The chain uses TRBV28 and TRBJ1-4; a possible D gene is TRBD1 (6 bases). Trimming shortened V by 9 bases and J by 8 bases, and 19 bases separated the two germline ends. Looked up from germline, CDR1 is MDHEN and CDR2 is SYDVKM. CDR3 length equals 14 residues. As DNA, the CDR3 is TGTGCCAGTCAGAAGGGGGGGGCCTGGGAAAAACTGTTTTTT. Translation: CASQKGGAWEKLFF.

The chain employs TRBV4-3 and TRBJ1-1; D is ambiguous. The CDR3 is 16 residues long. Trimming removed 0 bases from V and 1 base from J, with 12 bases in between. The germline CDR1 and CDR2 sequences are LGHNA and YSLEER. The CDR3 coding sequence is TGCGCCAGCAGCCAAGATTTCGGACGGCCGAACACTGAAGCTTTCTTT. Protein: CASSQDFGRPNTEAFF.

J is TRBJ1-3 and V is TRBV4-1; D not certain. CDR1 is MGHRA and CDR2 is YSYEKL in the germline V gene. Trimming left V 4 bases short and J 0 bases short, with 13 bases between. This CDR3 region has 16 residues. CDR3 sequence (DNA): TGCGCCAGCAGCCTCCGGACGGGAAGCTCTGGAAACACCATATATTTT. The encoded protein is CASSLRTGSSGNTIYF.

The rearrangement joins TRBV11-2 to TRBJ2-7, with D possibly being TRBD2 (6 bases). This CDR3 is 15 amino acids long. CDR1 is SGHAT, CDR2 FQNNGV, per germline. The germline V and J ends were trimmed by 6 bases and 3 bases, with 18 bases remaining between them. The CDR3 nucleotides are TGTGCCAGCAGGGGCGGGGACGTAAGGCGCTACGAGCAGTACTTC. It is translated as CASRGGDVRRYEQYF. Full variable domain (remainder filled in from reference TRBV11-2 and TRBJ2-7): EAGVAQSPRYKIIEKRQSVAFWCNPISGHATLYWYQQILGQGPKLLIQFQNNGVVDDSQLPKDRFSAERLKGVDSTLKIQPAKLEDSAVYLCASRGGDVRRYEQYFGPGTRLTVT.

The rearrangement joins TRBV5-1 to TRBJ2-7, with 9 positions matching TRBD1. CDR3 length: 14 residues. Germline CDR1 SGHRS, CDR2 YFSETQ. Trimming removed 3 bases from V and 9 bases from J; junction bases left unmatched: 10. CDR3 nucleotides: TGCGCCAGCAGCTCTTCCGGACAGGGGAAGGTGCAGTACTTC. It is translated as CASSSSGQGKVQYF.

This clone was counted once. The chain is built from TRBV10-3 and TRBJ2-5, with D tentatively TRBD1 (6 bases). CDR1 is ENHRY, CDR2 SYGVKD, per germline. V lost 3 bases and J lost 5, with 13 bases in between. CDR3 length: 14 residues. CDR3 amino acids: CAISEPTGSETQYF. The CDR3 DNA is TGTGCCATCAGTGAACCAACAGGGTCGGAGACCCAGTACTTC.

The V call is TRBV19, the J call TRBJ2-1; D gene unclear. Germline lookup yields CDR1 LNHDA and CDR2 SQIVND (reference sequence). Trimming took off 3 bases at V and 4 bases at J, with 1 base between the two ends. The CDR3 consists of 11 residues. The CDR3 loop is CASSIYNEQFF. The CDR3 region has the DNA TGTGCCAGTAGTATTTACAATGAGCAGTTCTTC.

V gene TRBV6-1 combines with J gene TRBJ2-7, with D possibly being TRBD2 (5 bases). CDR1 and CDR2 from the germline V gene are MNHNS and SASEGT. Trimming took off 3 bases at V and 1 base at J, with 10 bases between the two ends. This CDR3 has 14 residues. In DNA, the CDR3 is TGTGCCAGCAGTGAGATGAGAGGGTCCTACGAGCAGTACTTC. It translates to CASSEMRGSYEQYF.

The chain carries TRBV6-5 and TRBJ1-2, with D uncertain. The germline gives CDR1 MNHEY, CDR2 SVGAGI. This CDR3 spans 14 amino acids. Trimming pared 5 bases from V and 2 bases from J, leaving 12 bases between. The CDR3 protein is CASSLPGLNYGYTF. CDR3 bases: TGTGCCAGCAGTCTACCGGGTCTAAACTATGGCTACACCTTC.